This T cell receptor (beta chain) was sequenced in a study of glioma-infiltrating T cells. Using RNA template, CDR3s of TCR alpha and beta were amplified with iRepertoire arm-PCR. TCRdb re-called the multiplex PCR reads with MiXCR, one entry per CDR3 protein. The data show 300,000 to 400,000 distinct CDR3 sequences, roughly two fifths seen once. The table lists this clonotype with a few counts. Input material: glioma tissue, nonneoplastic brain tissue, or PBMCs (not recorded which). The sequence derives from a human donor with low-grade glioma or glioblastoma, undergoing nonglioma brain surgery, or in good health (not recorded which).

The CDR3 spells CAISESQGGNQPQHF. Written as DNA, the CDR3 is TGTGCCATCAGTGAGTCCCAGGGAGGCAATCAGCCCCAGCATTTT. The J gene is TRBJ1-5, the V gene TRBV10-3; D is possibly TRBD1 (5 bases). This CDR3 is built from 15 residues. Trimming removed 0 bases from V and 2 bases from J, with 8 bases in between. Looked up from germline, CDR1 is ENHRY and CDR2 is SYGVKD.